The present entry profiles one T cell receptor (beta chain) with its context. Its antigen remains undetermined. It has no much larger one-base neighbor in the sample; base qualities were not kept. In the prospective study, participants were about 18 to 100 years old, resided in 24 geographic areas of the United States, and were enrolled through a virtual design. In the prospective study, participants were assigned to cohorts based on the clinical history participants reported in a screening survey and a study questionnaire. Recovered participants in ImmuneRACE Cohort 3 were defined as having two consecutive negative NP/OP PCR tests, clearance from a healthcare professional, or resolution of symptoms. In the prospective study, mobile phlebotomists collected whole blood, serum and a nasopharyngeal or oropharyngeal swab from each participant. Additional blood draws and questionnaires over a roughly two-month period could optionally be provided by prospective study participants. Blood samples from the prospective study were shipped frozen or at room temperature prior to DNA extraction.

CDR1 and CDR2 are read off the germline V gene as SGHVS and FNYEAQ. Reading from cysteine to phenylalanine, the CDR3 counts 14 amino acids. The kept DNA is CDR3 alone, 42 bases in frame from the first base. The germline ends are 10 bases apart after V is trimmed by 4 bases and J by 1 base. The data were obtained in a study of blood T cell repertoires in COVID-19 (dated by TCRdb to the early 2020s). About the full investigation: Samples covering the acute and convalescent phases of COVID-19 were provided by collaborators in the United States, Italy and Spain. Deeply sampled blood TCRbeta repertoires from subjects exposed to, actively infected with, or recovered from COVID-19 were included in the dataset. The prospective study material was composed of cDNA or gDNA derived from T cells, B-cell-depleted T cells, or PBMCs. The samples were drawn from the first 160 participants of the ongoing ImmuneRACE study and from over a thousand subjects provided by 6 global collaborators. The repertoires were released in a freely available public database meant as a resource for research on the immune response to SARS-CoV-2. Nearly every sample came with metadata listing a de-identified subject ID, COVID-19 status, age in years and sex. Where available, HLA class I and class II types were obtained from metadata supplied by the sample provider rather than from assay-based typing. Here is what the overall study found, with its caveats: How much clinical and demographic metadata was included differed by source and by participant, and the metadata was provided uncurated.

TCRbeta CDR3 regions were amplified from genomic DNA using the immunoSEQ Assay, a bias-controlled multiplex PCR. Per the authors' processing: The number of nucleated cells in each sample was estimated from the amplification of reference gene primers within the assay. To quantify the absolute abundance of each unique TCRbeta CDR3 rearrangement, sequence reads were collapsed and filtered. For each sample, productive Simpson clonality was calculated as the square root of Simpson's diversity index over productive rearrangements. This is the immuneACCESS table as TCRdb keeps it, with only in-frame sequences that have V and J called. A part of the clones is gone; compared with another copy, unresolved V genes explain less than half, and the rest is unexplained. V and J calls plus clone size are reproduced from that table; the DNA served to infer D and trimming. Within this sample are some 200,000 clones, with around 81% of them counted one time only. The ten largest make up less than 9.5% of the sample.

The chain was built from TRBV7-6 and TRBJ1-1; a tentative D call is TRBD1 (5 bases match). Sequences were obtained from PBMCs or T cells enriched from blood (not recorded which). This clonotype was obtained from a man aged 40-50 years who had recovered from COVID-19. The CDR3: CASSSGHSNTEAFF. The nucleotide sequence is given as TGTGCCAGCAGCTCTGGACATTCGAACACTGAAGCTTTCTTT.